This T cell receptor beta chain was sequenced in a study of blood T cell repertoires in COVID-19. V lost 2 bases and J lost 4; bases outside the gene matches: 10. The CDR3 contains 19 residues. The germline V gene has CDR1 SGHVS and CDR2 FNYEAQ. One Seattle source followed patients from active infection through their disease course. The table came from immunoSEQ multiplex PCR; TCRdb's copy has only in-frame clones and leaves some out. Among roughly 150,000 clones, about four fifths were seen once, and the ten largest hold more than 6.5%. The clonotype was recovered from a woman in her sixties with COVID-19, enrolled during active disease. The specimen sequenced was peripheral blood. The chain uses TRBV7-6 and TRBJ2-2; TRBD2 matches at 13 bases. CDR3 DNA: TGTGCCAGCAGCTTATCGGTTGGACTAGCGGGAGCGGTCACCGGGGAGCTGTTTTTT. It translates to CASSLSVGLAGAVTGELFF.